What follows are 9 T cell receptor beta chains derived from one specimen sequenced in a study of cytomegalovirus exposure and HLA in healthy donors. Vbeta (60) and Jbeta (13) primers were used in the PCR. TCRdb keeps only in-frame clones here, not all; method: immunoSEQ multiplex PCR. The table lists 180,000 or so clones, about 82% of them singletons. Material: PBMCs. The receptors were gathered from a female donor in good health and CMV-seronegative.

The sample holds a few counts of this clone. One end of the junction varies from germline; a read error may be responsible. V gene TRBV7-7 combines with J gene TRBJ2-7, with no clear D. The CDR3 has 13 amino acids. Per germline, CDR1 SSHAT and CDR2 FNYEAQ (reference sequence). The CDR3 reads CASSLQDSGEQYF. The CDR3 DNA is TGTGCTAGCAGCTTGCAGGATTCAGGCGAGCAGTACTTC.

The J gene is TRBJ2-3, the V gene TRBV27; D is possibly TRBD2 (5 bases). V was trimmed by 2 bases and J by 5 bases, leaving 14 bases between them. Germline assignment: CDR1 MNHEY and CDR2 SMNVEV (reference sequence). The CDR3 covers 15 residues. The CDR3 here is CASSLVRTGGDTQYF. In DNA, the CDR3 is TGTGCCAGCAGTTTAGTACGAACTGGAGGAGATACGCAGTATTTT.

The V and J genes are TRBV5-1 and TRBJ2-2; possibly TRBD1 for D (6 bases). Trimming cost V 2 bases and J 3 bases, with 14 bases left between them. Germline loops: CDR1 SGHRS, CDR2 YFSETQ. This CDR3 comprises 16 residues. CDR3 bases: TGCGCCAGCAGCTTACAGGGTCAGGTGGACACCGGGGAGCTGTTTTTT. It encodes CASSLQGQVDTGELFF.

This clone showed up just a few times. This sequence joins TRBV5-1 and TRBJ2-3; tentative D call: TRBD2 (5 bases). The length of the CDR3 is 14 residues. Germline loops: CDR1 SGHRS, CDR2 YFSETQ. Trimming pared 0 bases from V and 6 bases from J, leaving 11 bases between. The CDR3 nucleotides are TGCGCCAGCAGCTTGGCTGTCCGAGGGGATACGCAGTATTTT. It yields the protein CASSLAVRGDTQYF.

This clone was seen just once. The gene calls are TRBV7-2 and TRBJ2-1; TRBD2 matches 8 bases. This CDR3 spans 15 amino acids. Losses at the gene ends were 7 bases for V and 6 bases for J; bases not matched to a gene: 11. Germline assignment: CDR1 SGHTA and CDR2 FQGNSA. The CDR3 spells CASTLDGGAGNEQFF. As DNA, the CDR3 is TGTGCCAGCACCCTCGACGGGGGGGCTGGCAATGAGCAGTTCTTC.

Comment on this clone: Other DNA sequences from this sample encode an identical CDR3 as well. The chain combines TRBV18 with TRBJ1-1; D not certain. CDR3 length: 13 amino acids. The germline V and J ends were trimmed by 1 base and 2 bases, with 5 bases remaining between them. Germline V gives CDR1 KGHSH, CDR2 LQKENI. In DNA, the CDR3 is TGTGCCAGCTCACCACGCGGTAACACTGAAGCTTTCTTT. Its protein product is CASSPRGNTEAFF.

The V call is TRBV7-9, the J call TRBJ2-2, with TRBD1 matching over 9 bases. The CDR3 has 16 amino acids. The V and J ends lost 1 base and 6 bases, in that order; junction bases with no gene match: 6. Germline V lookup: CDR1 SEHNR, CDR2 FQNEAQ (reference sequence). In DNA form, the CDR3 reads TGTGCCAGCAGCTTAGGACAGGGGGACTTCGCCGGGGAGCTGTTTTTT. Translating gives CASSLGQGDFAGELFF.

The V call is TRBV9, the J call TRBJ1-6, with a weak D call TRBD1 (5 bases). Germline CDR1 and CDR2: SGDLS and YYNGEE. The CDR3 is 16 amino acids. V lost 0 bases and J 15 bases, leaving 22 bases between the germline ends. The CDR3 nucleotides read TGTGCCAGCAGCGTAGTAGGCAGGGACGTATGGGAGGGCCTCCACTTT. Its protein product is CASSVVGRDVWEGLHF.

V and J are TRBV28 and TRBJ2-3, with D unclear. Trimming shortened V by 8 bases and J by 0 bases, and 12 bases separated the two germline ends. This CDR3 comprises 14 residues. Germline V gives CDR1 MDHEN, CDR2 SYDVKM. The CDR3 loop reads CASSRSRSTDTQYF. The CDR3 DNA reads TGTGCCAGCTCGCGGAGTAGGAGCACAGATACGCAGTATTTT. Using reference TRBV28 and TRBJ2-3 for the parts outside the CDR3, the full variable domain is DVKVTQSSRYLVKRTGEKVFLECVQDMDHENMFWYRQDPGLGLRLIYFSYDVKMKEKGDIPEGYSVSREKKERFSLILESASTNQTSMYLCASSRSRSTDTQYFGPGTRLTVL.